The present T cell receptor (beta chain) was sequenced within a study of shared clonotypes between healthy human individuals. Study as a whole: There were three CD4 naive, three CD4 memory, two CD8 naive and one CD8 memory plates per donor.

A CD45RA-negative memory subset and a CD45RA+ naive subset were separated from the CD4+ cells. In replicate PCRs of sorted subsets, roughly 190 ng DNA, approximately 30,000 T cell genomes, was used. Method: immunoSEQ multiplex PCR; TCRdb's copy keeps in-frame clones and lacks some. The sample holds about 1.5 million clones, roughly 98% seen once. CDR1 SGHDN and CDR2 FVKESK come from the germline V gene. This CDR3 has 18 amino acids. J lost 4 bases, V lost 2 bases, and 10 bases had no gene match. This TCR derives from a man younger than 45 in good health. Sample: naive CD4+ T cells sorted from blood. Sample subset: CD45RA+ positively selected. The J gene is TRBJ2-1, the V gene TRBV14, with 11 bases that match TRBD2. The DNA for the CDR3 is TGTGCCAGCAGCCAAATCCGACCCGGGACTAGCGGATACAATGAGCAGTTCTTC. Translating gives CASSQIRPGTSGYNEQFF.